What follows are 25 T cell receptor beta chains derived from one specimen sequenced in a study of blood T cell repertoires in COVID-19. Only in-frame clones appear in the TCRdb table, and some are missing; sequencing was by immunoSEQ multiplex PCR. The sample holds about 120,000 clones, nearly 90% seen once. The sequencing sample was made of peripheral blood. The receptors were sampled from a woman aged 55 to 70 with COVID-19, enrolled during active disease.

V gene TRBV29-1 combines with J gene TRBJ2-2; 7 bases line up with TRBD2. After removal of 7 bases from V and 8 bases from J, the junction contained 13 bases not matched to a gene. CDR3 length: 14 amino acids. Germline V gene data show CDR1 as SQVTM and CDR2 as ANQGSEA. CDR3 sequence reads: CSATLGGGKGELFF. The CDR3 DNA sequence: TGCAGCGCAACCTTAGGCGGGGGTAAAGGGGAGCTGTTTTTT.

The CDR3 protein is CASSLHRDRGAMNTEAFF. CDR3 in DNA: TGTGCCAGCAGCCTCCACCGGGACAGGGGGGCCATGAACACTGAAGCTTTCTTT. This sequence joins TRBV21-1 and TRBJ1-1; TRBD1, the table's D call, lacks a check against the DNA. TRBV21-1 is shown as a pseudogene. The CDR3 extends over 18 amino acids.

This sequence joins TRBV18 and TRBJ2-1; possible D gene TRBD2, 6 bases. Germline V gives CDR1 KGHSH, CDR2 LQKENI. V gave up 3 bases and J gave up 5 bases, with 14 bases separating them. CDR3 length: 15 residues. CDR3 loop: CASSPFSGSNNEQFF. DNA of the CDR3: TGTGCCAGCTCACCTTTTAGCGGCTCGAACAATGAGCAGTTCTTC.

This rearrangement joins TRBV19 to TRBJ1-1; D is ambiguous. V was shortened by 4 bases and J by 0 bases, with 6 bases between the two germline ends. Per the germline V gene, CDR1 is LNHDA and CDR2 is SQIVND (reference sequence). The CDR3 covers 13 residues. In DNA form, the CDR3 reads TGTGCCAGTAGTAGGGCAGTGAACACTGAAGCTTTCTTT. This encodes CASSRAVNTEAFF.

This chain joins TRBV10-3 and TRBJ2-3, with TRBD2 matching over 9 bases. V lost 4 bases, J lost 5 bases, and 10 bases stayed unmatched. The germline V gene encodes CDR1 ENHRY and CDR2 SYGVKD. The CDR3 extends over 16 amino acids. This CDR3 is CAISAQRGAAQDTQYF. The CDR3 DNA is TGTGCCATCAGTGCTCAGCGGGGGGCCGCCCAAGATACGCAGTATTTT.

This clone was seen once. The chain employs TRBV18 and TRBJ1-1; D possibly corresponds to TRBD1 (5 bases). Germline assignment: CDR1 KGHSH and CDR2 LQKENI. The CDR3 has 18 residues. V was cut by 2 bases and J by 2 bases, with 21 bases left in between. Here the CDR3 DNA reads TGTGCCAGCTCACCATTATCAACAAGGGTGGGGGGTAACACTGAAGCTTTCTTT. It is translated as CASSPLSTRVGGNTEAFF. Filled out from reference TRBV18 and TRBJ1-1, the complete variable domain reads NAGVMQNPRHLVRRRGQEARLRCSPMKGHSHVYWYRQLPEEGLKFMVYLQKENIIDESGMPKERFSAEFPKEGPSILRIQQVVRGDSAAYFCASSPLSTRVGGNTEAFFGQGTRLTVV.

The chain employs TRBV20-1 and TRBJ1-1; TRBD1 might be the D (5 bases). In germline, CDR1 is DFQATT, CDR2 SNEGSKA (reference sequence). The CDR3 totals 10 residues. Trimming pared 6 bases from V and 10 bases from J, leaving 12 bases between. The CDR3 nucleotides read TGCAGTGCGCAGGGTGTGGGAGCTTTCTTT. Translating gives CSAQGVGAFF.

The chain combines TRBV5-5 with TRBJ1-1; 7 positions match TRBD1. Germline V lookup: CDR1 SGHKS, CDR2 YYEKEE (reference sequence). V was clipped by 0 bases and J by 10 bases; unmatched bases: 6. The CDR3 runs 13 residues. CDR3 loop: CASSLEGQGGAFF. In DNA form, the CDR3 reads TGTGCCAGCAGCTTGGAGGGCCAGGGGGGAGCTTTCTTT.

The chain carries TRBV28 and TRBJ1-6, with D possibly being TRBD1 (5 bases). Deletions cut 8 bases from V and 7 bases from J, with 15 bases between. Germline-derived CDR1 and CDR2 are MDHEN and SYDVKM. This CDR3 contains 14 residues. The chain's CDR3 is CASCPGGLNSPLHF. DNA for the CDR3: TGTGCCAGCTGTCCGGGGGGACTGAATTCACCCCTCCACTTT.

This chain connects TRBV4-1 to TRBJ2-2, with unresolved D. Per germline, CDR1 MGHRA and CDR2 YSYEKL. V lost 4 bases, J lost 8 bases, and 5 bases lay in between. The CDR3 is 11 residues long. Written as DNA, the CDR3 is TGCGCCAGCAGCCCGGGTGGGGAGCTGTTTTTT. It is translated as CASSPGGELFF.

J is TRBJ2-1 and V is TRBV25-1; D is possibly TRBD1 (6 bases). The CDR3 spans 16 residues. The V and J ends lost 7 bases and 3 bases respectively, with 19 bases between them. The germline CDR1 and CDR2 sequences are MGHDK and SYGVNS. The CDR3 region is CASTPRAGDFYNEQFF. CDR3 bases: TGTGCCAGCACCCCCCGGGCAGGGGATTTCTACAATGAGCAGTTCTTC.

The chain has TRBV19 and TRBJ1-5; D unclear. The V end lost 7 bases, the J end lost 0 bases, and 13 bases lay between the germline ends. The CDR3 totals 15 residues. Germline V gene data show CDR1 as LNHDA and CDR2 as SQIVND (reference sequence). The CDR3 DNA is TGTGCCAGTACTACGACTGCGCATAGCAATCAGCCCCAGCATTTT. Its translation is CASTTTAHSNQPQHF.

This chain connects TRBV25-1 to TRBJ1-4; D uncertain. With 3 bases removed from V and 5 bases from J, the gap between germline ends came to 10 bases. CDR3 length equals 14 residues. Germline CDR1 and CDR2: MGHDK and SYGVNS. The CDR3 loop is CASSDGSLNEKLFF. CDR3 DNA: TGTGCCAGCAGTGACGGGTCCCTAAATGAAAAACTGTTTTTT. Together with reference TRBV25-1 and TRBJ1-4, the CDR3 gives the full variable domain: EADIYQTPRYLVIGTGKKITLECSQTMGHDKMYWYQQDPGMELHLIHYSYGVNSTEKGDLSSESTVSRIRTEHFPLTLESARPSHTSQYLCASSDGSLNEKLFFGSGTQLSVL.

The chain links TRBV30 to TRBJ2-3, with a tentative D call TRBD1 (6 bases). CDR3 length: 14 amino acids. V lost 3 bases to trimming and J lost 3 bases, with 13 bases between them. CDR1 is GTSNPN, CDR2 SVGIG, per germline (reference sequence). CDR3 bases: TGTGCCTGGAGCCCCGGACAGCGGACAGATACGCAGTATTTT. Translation gives CAWSPGQRTDTQYF.

This clone showed up just a few times. This rearrangement joins TRBV11-2 to TRBJ2-7; 7 bases match TRBD2. There are 15 residues in the CDR3. With 1 base clipped from V and 2 bases from J, the junction kept 5 bases outside the gene matches. Germline CDR1 is SGHAT and CDR2 is FQNNGV. The CDR3 sequence is CASSLAGGPTYEQYF. The CDR3 coding sequence is TGTGCCAGCAGCTTAGCGGGGGGTCCTACCTACGAGCAGTACTTC.

V is TRBV7-2 and J is TRBJ2-3, with TRBD2 matching over 15 bases. There are 16 residues in the CDR3. Germline CDR1 SGHTA, CDR2 FQGNSA. V was pared by 4 bases and J by 3 bases, with 2 bases of the junction left unmatched. The CDR3 DNA reads TGTGCCAGCAGCTCGGGACTAGCGGGGGGTACAGATACGCAGTATTTT. Translation: CASSSGLAGGTDTQYF.

V gene TRBV11-3 combines with J gene TRBJ2-3, with 10 bases matching TRBD2. V dropped 1 base and J dropped 6; count of bases not matched to a gene: 7. The germline gives CDR1 SGHNT, CDR2 YENEEA. This CDR3 has 16 amino acids. The CDR3 nucleotides are TGTGCCAGCAGCTTAGGGAGCGGGGGGGCAGCCGATACGCAGTATTTT. Encoded protein: CASSLGSGGAADTQYF.

V and J are TRBV5-1 and TRBJ1-2, with 8 bases identical to TRBD1. Germline V gene lookup returns CDR1 SGHRS and CDR2 YFSETQ. V lost 7 bases and J lost 5; bases outside the gene matches: 7. The CDR3 consists of 13 residues. CDR3 residues: CASAGTGAYGYTF. The DNA for the CDR3 is TGCGCCAGCGCCGGGACAGGTGCTTATGGCTACACCTTC.

V usage is TRBV6-5 and J usage is TRBJ1-4, with a tentative D call TRBD1 (5 bases). The CDR3 is made up of 14 amino acids. Trimming took off 6 bases at V and 8 bases at J, with 16 bases between the two ends. The V gene's germline CDR1 is MNHEY and CDR2 SVGAGI. The CDR3 nucleotides read TGTGCCAGCAGCCCCTGGGGGGGATACGAAAAACTGTTTTTT. Its protein is CASSPWGGYEKLFF.

The chain uses TRBV4-1 and TRBJ2-7; the D gene is possibly TRBD1 (8 bases). There are 14 residues in the CDR3. Germline V gene sequence: CDR1 MGHRA, CDR2 YSYEKL. The germline V and J ends were trimmed by 0 bases and 7 bases, with 13 bases remaining between them. CDR3 in amino acids: CASSQDTGGGEQYF. CDR3 sequence (DNA): TGCGCCAGCAGCCAAGATACAGGGGGAGGGGAGCAGTACTTC.

The V gene is TRBV7-8, the J gene TRBJ2-7; D is unclear. The CDR3 has 13 amino acids. Germline values: CDR1 SGHVS, CDR2 FQNEAQ. V lost 1 base and J 3 bases, leaving 7 bases between the germline ends. The CDR3 DNA sequence: TGTGCCAGCAGCTTAGAGTACGGCTACGAGCAGTACTTC. This codes for CASSLEYGYEQYF. The full variable domain, its missing parts supplied by reference TRBV7-8 and TRBJ2-7, is GAGVSQSPRYKVAKRGQDVALRCDPISGHVSLFWYQQALGQGPEFLTYFQNEAQLDKSGLPSDRFFAERPEGSVSTLKIQRTQQEDSAVYLCASSLEYGYEQYFGPGTRLTVT.

The rearrangement joins TRBV6-2 or TRBV6-3 to TRBJ1-5, with D unresolved. CDR1 is MNHEY, CDR2 SVGEGT, per germline. Trimming removed 6 bases from V and 0 bases from J, with 12 bases in between. This CDR3 has 15 amino acids. Written as DNA, the CDR3 is TGTGCCAGCAGCACGCGGCCTCCTAGCAATCAGCCCCAGCATTTT. Translation gives CASSTRPPSNQPQHF.

This sequence joins TRBV5-4 and TRBJ1-1, with D tentatively TRBD1 (5 bases). Trimming took 0 bases from V and 4 from J, leaving 13 bases between them. This CDR3 is built from 15 residues. CDR1 SGHNT and CDR2 YYREEE come from the germline V gene (reference sequence). The CDR3 reads CASSLAQGRATEAFF. The CDR3 nucleotides are TGTGCCAGCAGCTTGGCGCAGGGCCGGGCCACTGAAGCTTTCTTT.

The chain uses TRBV12-5 and TRBJ1-1; D call uncertain. Trimming pared 1 base from V and 8 bases from J, leaving 11 bases between. In germline, CDR1 is LGHNT, CDR2 FRNRAP. This CDR3 is 13 amino acids long. This chain's CDR3 is CASGLGLPGEAFF. Written as DNA, the CDR3 is TGTGCTAGTGGTTTGGGATTACCCGGGGAAGCTTTCTTT.

The chain combines TRBV7-9 with TRBJ1-2, with unresolved D. This CDR3 contains 12 residues. Germline V gives CDR1 SEHNR, CDR2 FQNEAQ (reference sequence). V was pared by 7 bases and J by 1 base, with 7 bases between. The CDR3 reads CASTESNYGYTF. The CDR3 DNA is TGTGCCAGCACGGAGAGTAACTATGGCTACACCTTC. Drawing the rest from reference TRBV7-9 and TRBJ1-2, the complete variable domain is DTGVSQNPRHKITKRGQNVTFRCDPISEHNRLYWYRQTLGQGPEFLTYFQNEAQLEKSRLLSDRFSAERPKGSFSTLEIQRTEQGDSAMYLCASTESNYGYTFGSGTRLTVV.